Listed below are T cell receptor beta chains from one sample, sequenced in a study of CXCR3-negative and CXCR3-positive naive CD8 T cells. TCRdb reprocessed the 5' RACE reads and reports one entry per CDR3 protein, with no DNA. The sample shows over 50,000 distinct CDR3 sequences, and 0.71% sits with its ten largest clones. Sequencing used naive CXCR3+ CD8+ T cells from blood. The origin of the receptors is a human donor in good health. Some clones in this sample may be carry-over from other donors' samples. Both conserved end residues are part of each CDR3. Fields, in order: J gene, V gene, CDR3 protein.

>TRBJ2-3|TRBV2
CASTGTSYGDTQYF
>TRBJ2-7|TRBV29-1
CSVEQSSYEQYF
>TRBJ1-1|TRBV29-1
CSVFRGDTEAFF
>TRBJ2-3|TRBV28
CASSNGGTDTQYF
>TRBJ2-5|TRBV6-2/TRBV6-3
CASSPLGLAGEQETQYF
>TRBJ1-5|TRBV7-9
CASSLDTGIWHQPQHF
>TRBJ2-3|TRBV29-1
CSVTGTTDTQYF
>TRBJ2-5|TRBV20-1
CSATGLQQETQYF
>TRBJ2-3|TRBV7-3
CASSPPGITDTQYF
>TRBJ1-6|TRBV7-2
CASSLAAPQSVYNSPLHF
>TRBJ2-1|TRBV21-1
CASSLWDSLYNEQLF
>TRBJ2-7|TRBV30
CAWSTQGEPYEQYF